These 3 T cell receptor beta chains came from one sample sequenced in a study of cytomegalovirus exposure and HLA in healthy donors. Amplification used 60 Vbeta primers and 13 Jbeta primers. Some clones are missing from TCRdb's copy, which holds only in-frame ones; the method was immunoSEQ multiplex PCR. In the table there are about 160,000 clones, 70% to 80% of which are singletons. Source material: PBMCs. The receptor source for this set is a man aged 25-40 years in good health and CMV-seronegative.

Here the CDR3 DNA reads TGTGCCTGGTTGAGAACGCGCGCAGGCGAAAAACTGTTTTTT. Its protein product is CAWLRTRAGEKLFF. This chain links TRBV30 with TRBJ1-4; D unclear. The CDR3 is made up of 14 amino acids. Germline-derived CDR1 and CDR2 are GTSNPN and SVGIG (reference sequence). Deletions cut 5 bases from V and 8 bases from J, with 18 bases between.

Comments on this clone: One end of the junction is discordant with germline, which a read error may explain. The chain links TRBV7-7 to TRBJ2-7; maybe TRBD2 (5 bases). The germline CDR1 and CDR2 sequences are SSHAT and FNYEAQ (reference sequence). The CDR3 spans 15 residues. The CDR3: CASSPLGVDSYEQYF. The CDR3, as DNA: TGTGCTAGCAGCCCGCTCGGGGTAGACTCCTACGAGCAGTACTTC.

This clone was counted only a few times. The chain joins TRBV5-1 to TRBJ2-5; possibly TRBD2 for D (6 bases). V lost 8 bases and J 9 bases, leaving 20 bases between the germline ends. This CDR3 has 13 residues. Germline CDR1 and CDR2: SGHRS and YFSETQ. The CDR3 nucleotides read TGCGCCAGTTCGGGACTCACGTCCGGGTCCCAGTACTTC. Its translation: CASSGLTSGSQYF.